A selection of T cell receptor beta chains follows, all from one sample in a study of control samples from healthy donors and cancer patients. Repertoires were generated with immunoSEQ multiplex PCR, while TCRdb's copy carries only in-frame clones and drops some. Seen here are around 200,000 clones, 91% observed once, and the top ten hold about 1.6%. The sequencing input was blood. The receptors shown here come from a woman aged 25 to 45 in good health. The CDR3 runs from the conserved cysteine through the conserved F or W. The D gene is left open where the match is weak. Only part of the rows carry a size: once, few, many, or a class if the clone is expanded.

TRBD2,NA,TRBV24-1,TRBJ2-3,TGTGCCACCAGTGAACGGACTAGCGGGAGTACAGATACGCAGTATTTT,CATSERTSGSTDTQYF
NA,NA,TRBV6-2/TRBV6-3,TRBJ2-5,TGTGCCAGCAGTTACTCGGGGTTCCGGGAGACCCAGTACTTC,CASSYSGFRETQYF
NA,NA,TRBV24-1,TRBJ1-5,TGTGCCACCGGCAGTGGAGGCAATCAGCCCCAGCATTTT,CATGSGGNQPQHF
NA,NA,TRBV29-1,TRBJ2-5,TGCAGCGTTGAAGTGGGAGCCCAAGAGACCCAGTACTTC,CSVEVGAQETQYF
TRBD1,NA,TRBV6-5,TRBJ1-1,TGTGCCAGCAGTATTGGACAGGGGGGGAACACTGAAGCTTTCTTT,CASSIGQGGNTEAFF
NA,NA,TRBV18,TRBJ1-4,TGTGCCAGCTCACCATTCCCGGCAACTAATGAAAAACTGTTTTTT,CASSPFPATNEKLFF
NA,NA,TRBV7-9,TRBJ1-2,TGTGCCAGCAGCTTGGGACAAGGGGGCTACACCTTC,CASSLGQGGYTF
NA,NA,TRBV4-3,TRBJ2-3,TGCGCCAGCAGCCAAGAATCGGGGGCAGATACGCAGTATTTT,CASSQESGADTQYF
TRBD1,NA,TRBV5-5,TRBJ2-7,TGTGCCAGCAGCTTCTGGGACAGGGGGGACGAGCAGTACTTC,CASSFWDRGDEQYF
NA,NA,TRBV3-1/TRBV3-2,TRBJ2-1,TGTGCCAGCAGCCAAGGGCGCAATGAGCAGTTCTTC,CASSQGRNEQFF
TRBD1,few,TRBV3-1/TRBV3-2,TRBJ2-1,TGTGCCAGCAGCCAAGGGAGAGGGGGCGACAATGAGCAGTTCTTC,CASSQGRGGDNEQFF
NA,NA,TRBV4-2,TRBJ2-5,TGTGCCAGCAGAACCGGGACTCAAGAGACCCAGTACTTC,CASRTGTQETQYF
NA,NA,TRBV7-2,TRBJ2-5,TGTGCCAGCAGCTTAGCGGGAGGACTGGAGACCCAGTACTTC,CASSLAGGLETQYF
TRBD2,NA,TRBV9,TRBJ2-1,TGTGCCAGCAGCGAGACCGGGACTAGCGGGAGGGCCGAAAAAAATGAGCAGTTCTTC,CASSETGTSGRAEKNEQFF
NA,NA,TRBV18,TRBJ2-1,TGTGCCAGCTCACCACCACAGCACAATGAGCAGTTCTTC,CASSPPQHNEQFF
TRBD1,NA,TRBV7-9,TRBJ1-4,TGTGCCAGCAGCCGACAGGGCGGTGGTGAAAAACTGTTTTTT,CASSRQGGGEKLFF
TRBD1,once,TRBV6-6,TRBJ2-7,TGTGCCAGCAGTTACGGGGGACAGGGGATCGAGCAGTACTTC,CASSYGGQGIEQYF
TRBD1,once,TRBV6-5,TRBJ1-1,TGTGCCAGCAGCAGTCGCGGGACAGGGAACACTGAAGCTTTCTTT,CASSSRGTGNTEAFF
NA,NA,TRBV6-6,TRBJ1-6,TGTGCCAGCAGCACGGTGGGAAATAATTCACCCCTCCACTTT,CASSTVGNNSPLHF
NA,NA,TRBV4-3,TRBJ2-6,TGCGCCAGCAGCCAAGAGGGAGTCTCTGGGGCCAACGTCCTGACTTTC,CASSQEGVSGANVLTF
NA,NA,TRBV18,TRBJ1-1,TGTGCCAGCTCACCAGGGCGCAACACTGAAGCTTTCTTT,CASSPGRNTEAFF
TRBD1,NA,TRBV7-9,TRBJ2-3,TGTGCCAGCAGCTTAGGGACAGGGTGGAGTACAGATACGCAGTATTTT,CASSLGTGWSTDTQYF
NA,many,TRBV5-1,TRBJ2-2,TGCGCCAGCAGCCCGGGGAACACCGGGGAGCTGTTTTTT,CASSPGNTGELFF
NA,NA,TRBV5-5,TRBJ2-6,TGTGCCAGCAGCTTGGTGGCCTCTGGGGCCAACGTCCTGACTTTC,CASSLVASGANVLTF
NA,NA,TRBV4-1,TRBJ2-7,TGCGCCAGCAGCCAAGGAGGTGGCGAGCAGTACTTC,CASSQGGGEQYF